This section outlines one T cell receptor (beta chain) sequence together with its context. Antigen specificity is unknown. Other nucleotide sequences from this sample produce the same CDR3. Libraries were prepared by immunoSEQ multiplex PCR; TCRdb keeps only in-frame clonotypes and omits some of them. The sample records hundreds of thousands of clones, approximately 90% being singletons. Looked up from germline, CDR1 is SNHLY and CDR2 is FYNNEI. This CDR3 has 14 residues. After removal of 5 bases from V and 0 bases from J, the junction contained 1 base not matched to a gene. This specimen comes from a study of Ad26.COV2.S vaccination and SARS-CoV-2 variants. Study-wide context: Ad26.COV2.S, an intramuscular injection, was given once or twice 56 days apart. Findings and limits, study-wide: Ad26.COV2.S recipients had broader spike-specific TCRs (P = 0.0014).

The treatment here: some 20 received Ad26.COV2.S at low or high dose, single or two shots; 5 received placebo; per-sample allocation not given. The investigators took samples on day 63 after the first vaccine or placebo injection. The sequence came from a person between 18 and 65 years old who received the Ad26.COV2.S COVID-19 vaccine or a placebo. The chain carries TRBV2 and TRBJ1-1; the match to TRBD1 covers 9 bases. Sample: peripheral blood, taken in a trial of Ad26.COV2.S vaccine versus placebo. The CDR3 DNA reads TGTGCCAGCAGTAGACAGGGGGTGAACACTGAAGCTTTCTTT. It encodes CASSRQGVNTEAFF.